This TCR beta chain was sequenced in a study of identical twins. Regarding this clonotype: Antigen unknown.

TCRdb called the 5' RACE reads again in MiXCR, with one record for every CDR3 protein. Of more than 400,000 distinct CDR3 sequences listed, roughly 15% are singletons. The ends were cut back, 1 base at V and 2 bases at J, with 13 bases in the middle. The CDR3 has 15 amino acids. Per the germline V gene, CDR1 is DFQATT and CDR2 is SNEGSKA (reference sequence). General study results and limits: There was an excess of low generation probability in the out-of-frame alpha sequences that twins shared.

These data are also associated with another study on yellow fever vaccine responses in identical twins.

The chain links TRBV20-1 to TRBJ2-3; D gene uncertain. Input material: CD4+ T cells sorted from blood. The TCR originated in a woman under 30 in good health. CDR3 protein: CSARGRSPNTDTQYF. Here the CDR3 DNA reads TGCAGTGCTAGAGGGCGGTCACCCAACACAGATACGCAGTATTTT.